Shown below are 8 T cell receptor beta chains from a single sample sequenced in a study of T cell responses to AZD1222 COVID-19 vaccine. Data came from immunoSEQ multiplex PCR; TCRdb stores just in-frame clones and leaves some out. Among approximately 150,000 clones listed, 87% were seen once. The sample was peripheral blood, taken on day 0 of AZD1222 vaccination. The receptor source for this set is an adult in good health.

The J gene is TRBJ2-3, the V gene TRBV14; the match to TRBD2 covers 9 bases. The CDR3 totals 19 residues. Germline lookup yields CDR1 SGHDN and CDR2 FVKESK. V trimming: 2 bases; J trimming: 4 bases; junction bases outside the gene matches: 16. The CDR3 loop reads CASSQRAGGPSIDPDTQYF. Written as DNA, the CDR3 is TGTGCCAGCAGCCAAAGGGCGGGAGGGCCTTCAATTGATCCAGATACGCAGTATTTT. Variable domain in full (rest from reference TRBV14 and TRBJ2-3): EAGVTQFPSHSVIEKGQTVTLRCDPISGHDNLYWYRRVMGKEIKFLLHFVKESKQDESGMPNNRFLAERTGGTYSTLKVQPAELEDSGVYFCASSQRAGGPSIDPDTQYFGPGTRLTVL.

The chain links TRBV5-1 to TRBJ1-3, with D unclear. Trimming cost V 4 bases and J 0 bases, with 11 bases left between them. This CDR3 has 15 residues. Germline V gene data show CDR1 as SGHRS and CDR2 as YFSETQ. The CDR3 nucleotides are TGCGCCAGCAGCAACGACATGACCTCTGGAAACACCATATATTTT. This sequence encodes CASSNDMTSGNTIYF. Complete variable domain (other parts from reference TRBV5-1 and TRBJ1-3): KAGVTQTPRYLIKTRGQQVTLSCSPISGHRSVSWYQQTPGQGLQFLFEYFSETQRNKGNFPGRFSGRQFSNSRSEMNVSTLELGDSALYLCASSNDMTSGNTIYFGEGSWLTVV.

J is TRBJ2-7 and V is TRBV30; TRBD1 aligns across 9 bases. Germline-derived CDR1 and CDR2 are GTSNPN and SVGIG (reference sequence). Trimming cost V 8 bases and J 3 bases; bases outside gene matches: 11. CDR3 length equals 14 residues. This CDR3 is CARGTGQGSYEQYF. For the CDR3, the DNA is TGTGCCCGGGGAACGGGACAGGGAAGCTACGAGCAGTACTTC.

The rearrangement links TRBV9 to TRBJ2-1; the match to TRBD1 covers 7 bases. The CDR3 loop spans 15 amino acids. Germline assignment: CDR1 SGDLS and CDR2 YYNGEE. V lost 2 bases to trimming and J lost 4 bases; unmatched junction nucleotides: 6. The CDR3 DNA sequence: TGTGCCAGCAGCGTTGACAGGGTGCCTTACAATGAGCAGTTCTTC. Its translation is CASSVDRVPYNEQFF.

The chain employs TRBV5-1 and TRBJ1-2, with D uncertain. The CDR3 consists of 15 residues. Germline V gene lookup returns CDR1 SGHRS and CDR2 YFSETQ. Deletions cut 3 bases from V and 1 base from J, with 13 bases between. CDR3 sequence reads: CASSSGLPRNYGYTF. The DNA of the CDR3 is TGCGCCAGCAGCTCAGGACTGCCGCGTAACTATGGCTACACCTTC.

This chain links TRBV18 with TRBJ1-2; possibly TRBD1 for D (6 bases). CDR3 length equals 15 residues. Trimming stripped 6 bases from V and 4 bases from J, with 18 bases between. Germline V gives CDR1 KGHSH, CDR2 LQKENI. In nucleotides, the CDR3 is TGTGCCAGCTCGCACCAGGGGCAAAGCCCCTATGGCTACACCTTC. It encodes CASSHQGQSPYGYTF.

The chain carries TRBV19 and TRBJ1-1, with D unresolved. The CDR3 has 13 residues. In germline, CDR1 is LNHDA, CDR2 SQIVND (reference sequence). The V end was cut by 6 bases, the J end by 2 bases, with 10 bases between. The CDR3 is CASSPPPNTEAFF. CDR3 bases: TGTGCCAGTAGCCCACCTCCAAACACTGAAGCTTTCTTT.

This chain joins TRBV5-8 and TRBJ2-3; TRBD2 matches 9 bases. J lost 0 bases, V lost 4 bases, and 6 bases had no gene match. The CDR3 is 16 amino acids. The germline gives CDR1 SGHTS, CDR2 YDEGEE. The CDR3 loop is CASSTGLARSTDTQYF. CDR3 nucleotide sequence: TGTGCCAGCAGCACGGGACTAGCTAGGAGCACAGATACGCAGTATTTT.